This T cell receptor (beta chain) came from a study of post-analysis software for immune sequencing data. Study in general: Included courses were relapsing-remitting and secondary progressive multiple sclerosis; progressive-relapsing multiple sclerosis was also included. General observations from the study: Same-batch samples co-clustered strongly by F measure. Included in a set of about five TRBV segments more frequent in patients than controls were TRBV5-6, TRBV5-1 and TRBV20-1. Diversity measured as normalized Chao1 was significantly lower in multiple sclerosis patients than in controls.

Trimming left V 0 bases short and J 8 bases short, with 7 bases between. Germline loops: CDR1 SQVTM, CDR2 ANQGSEA. The CDR3 contains 11 residues. Unique-molecular-identifier-tagged TCR beta cDNA libraries were used. Hundreds of thousands of cDNA molecules came from around 1 to 10 million T cells. A single record per CDR3 protein comes from TCRdb applying MiXCR to the PCR reads. The data contain over 700,000 distinct CDR3 sequences, 25% to 30% of them singletons. This clonotype has more than one count but fewer than ten. Its target is unknown. The sequence was obtained from a girl aged 5-17 years with multiple sclerosis. The rearrangement joins TRBV29-1 to TRBJ1-2; no clear D. Material for sequencing was blood. The CDR3 protein is CSVEDTVGYTF. CDR3 nucleotides: TGCAGCGTTGAAGATACAGTAGGCTACACCTTC.